This entry lists 21 T cell receptor beta chains sequenced from one sample in a study of identical twins. MiXCR was run by TCRdb on the 5' RACE reads, yielding one entry per CDR3 protein. The table includes 200,000 to 300,000 distinct CDR3 sequences, over 9.5% detected once. The sequenced material came from memory T cells sorted from blood. Receptors were obtained from a man in his forties or fifties in good health.

The gene calls are TRBV29-1 and TRBJ1-4; TRBD1 agrees at 7 bases. Germline CDR1 is SQVTM and CDR2 is ANQGSEA. V dropped 4 bases and J dropped 0; count of bases not matched to a gene: 5. The CDR3 contains 15 residues. CDR3 loop: CSVATGMATNEKLFF. For the CDR3, the DNA is TGCAGCGTTGCGACAGGGATGGCAACTAATGAAAAACTGTTTTTT.

This clonotype occurred a few times. The CDR3 loop reads CASSSRGLAQEEQFF. CDR3 coding DNA: TGTGCCAGCAGCTCCAGGGGACTAGCCCAGGAGGAGCAGTTCTTC. This chain joins TRBV11-3 and TRBJ2-1; the match to TRBD2 covers 9 bases. This CDR3 comprises 15 residues. V dropped 4 bases and J dropped 10; count of bases not matched to a gene: 11. CDR1 is SGHNT, CDR2 YENEEA, per germline.

This clonotype was seen a handful of times. The V and J genes are TRBV5-1 and TRBJ1-3; D gene ambiguous. From germline, CDR1 is SGHRS and CDR2 YFSETQ. The CDR3 is 15 amino acids. V lost 0 bases to trimming and J lost 8 bases, with 15 bases between them. CDR3 DNA: TGCGCCAGCAGCTTGGCAACGGACCCTGAGGACACCATATATTTT. It codes for CASSLATDPEDTIYF. Drawing the rest from reference TRBV5-1 and TRBJ1-3, the complete variable domain is KAGVTQTPRYLIKTRGQQVTLSCSPISGHRSVSWYQQTPGQGLQFLFEYFSETQRNKGNFPGRFSGRQFSNSRSEMNVSTLELGDSALYLCASSLATDPEDTIYFGEGSWLTVV.

The table lists this clonotype with a count of one. The chain couples TRBV2 to TRBJ2-7; D gene uncertain. The germline CDR1 and CDR2 sequences are SNHLY and FYNNEI. This CDR3 comprises 14 residues. V was trimmed by 1 base and J by 3 bases, leaving 10 bases between them. CDR3 in amino acids: CASSEGRVGYEQYF. CDR3 in DNA: TGTGCCAGCAGTGAAGGTAGGGTAGGCTACGAGCAGTACTTC.

V is TRBV9 and J is TRBJ2-2, with 9 bases identical to TRBD2. J gave up 6 bases and V 4 bases, and 13 bases lay outside the gene matches. The germline V gene has CDR1 SGDLS and CDR2 YYNGEE. The CDR3 has 17 amino acids. CDR3 protein: CASSPGSWTSAPGELFF. CDR3 nucleotides: TGTGCCAGCAGCCCGGGTAGTTGGACTAGCGCCCCCGGGGAGCTGTTTTTT.

The gene calls are TRBV28 and TRBJ1-5; maybe TRBD1 (5 bases). CDR1 and CDR2 (germline): MDHEN, SYDVKM. The ends were cut back, 10 bases at V and 11 bases at J, with 27 bases in the middle. The length of the CDR3 is 15 residues. The CDR3 nucleotides are TGTGCCACCGCAGCTGGGGGTGGGATCTCGGGTGCCCAGCATTTT. Its translation: CATAAGGGISGAQHF. Supplemented by reference TRBV28 and TRBJ1-5, the full variable domain reads DVKVTQSSRYLVKRTGEKVFLECVQDMDHENMFWYRQDPGLGLRLIYFSYDVKMKEKGDIPEGYSVSREKKERFSLILESASTNQTSMYLCATAAGGGISGAQHFGDGTRLSIL.

This clonotype was seen ten or more times. The genes are TRBV6-1 and TRBJ2-5, with D hard to call. The CDR3 spans 14 residues. V was pared by 6 bases and J by 4 bases, with 15 bases between. Looked up from germline, CDR1 is MNHNS and CDR2 is SASEGT. Here the CDR3 DNA reads TGTGCCAGCAGCCCCAACCTGGGAAGAGAGACCCAGTACTTC. Its translation is CASSPNLGRETQYF.

This clonotype was seen ten or more times. The V gene is TRBV6-2 or TRBV6-3, the J gene TRBJ2-1; D tentatively fits TRBD1 or TRBD2 (5 bases each). Trimming left V 6 bases short and J 0 bases short, with 12 bases between. The CDR3 covers 15 residues. The germline V gene encodes CDR1 MNHEY and CDR2 SVGEGT. CDR3 nucleotide sequence: TGTGCCAGCAGCTATGGGGGTCCCTCCTACAATGAGCAGTTCTTC. Protein product: CASSYGGPSYNEQFF.

This clonotype showed up many times. V and J are TRBV7-8 and TRBJ2-5, with TRBD2 matching 10 bases. This CDR3 contains 17 residues. Germline V gene sequence: CDR1 SGHVS, CDR2 FQNEAQ. Trimming took 5 bases from V and 2 from J; bases not matched to a gene: 11. The CDR3 coding sequence is TGTGCCAGCAGCGGAAGTCCTAGCGGGAGATTTCAAGAGACCCAGTACTTC. This gives the protein CASSGSPSGRFQETQYF. Full variable domain (missing parts from reference TRBV7-8 and TRBJ2-5): GAGVSQSPRYKVAKRGQDVALRCDPISGHVSLFWYQQALGQGPEFLTYFQNEAQLDKSGLPSDRFFAERPEGSVSTLKIQRTQQEDSAVYLCASSGSPSGRFQETQYFGPGTRLLVL.

This clonotype was seen a few times. The chain uses TRBV4-1 and TRBJ1-6; 7 bases agree with TRBD1. The CDR3 runs 16 residues. Germline V gene data show CDR1 as MGHRA and CDR2 as YSYEKL. The V and J ends lost 3 bases and 7 bases, in that order; junction bases with no gene match: 9. As DNA, the CDR3 is TGCGCCAGCAGCCATTTGACGGGACAGCACAATTCACCCCTCCACTTT. It specifies CASSHLTGQHNSPLHF.

This clonotype was detected only a few times. This chain connects TRBV5-5 to TRBJ1-2; D is ambiguous. The CDR3 length is 16 residues. V was cut by 5 bases and J by 0 bases, with 17 bases left in between. CDR1 and CDR2 (germline): SGHKS, YYEKEE (reference sequence). CDR3 residues: CASSRTPGTANYGYTF. The CDR3 DNA sequence: TGTGCCAGCAGTCGGACTCCGGGAACAGCTAACTATGGCTACACCTTC.

The J gene is TRBJ2-5, the V gene TRBV30; 11 nucleotides agree with TRBD2. V was pared by 1 base and J by 2 bases, with 3 bases of the junction left unmatched. From germline, CDR1 is GTSNPN and CDR2 SVGIG (reference sequence). The CDR3 covers 15 residues. The CDR3 nucleotides read TGTGCCTGGAGTGCGGCTAGCGGGGGGCAAGAGACCCAGTACTTC. Its translation is CAWSAASGGQETQYF. Variable domain in full (rest from reference TRBV30 and TRBJ2-5): SQTIHQWPATLVQPVGSPLSLECTVEGTSNPNLYWYRQAAGRGLQLLFYSVGIGQISSEVPQNLSASRPQDRQFILSSKKLLLSDSGFYLCAWSAASGGQETQYFGPGTRLLVL.

This clonotype was seen more than once but under ten times. J is TRBJ1-1 and V is TRBV20-1; a weak D match, TRBD1 (5 bases). Trimming stripped 2 bases from V and 4 bases from J, with 20 bases between. There are 16 residues in the CDR3. Germline assignment: CDR1 DFQATT and CDR2 SNEGSKA (reference sequence). As DNA, the CDR3 is TGCAGTGCTAGACCTTTTGGGACTGAGGTAGTCACTGAAGCTTTCTTT. This translates into CSARPFGTEVVTEAFF.

This clonotype was counted ten times or more. The chain combines TRBV4-2 with TRBJ1-3, with a weak D call TRBD1 (6 bases). The CDR3 consists of 17 residues. Germline V gene lookup returns CDR1 LGHNA and CDR2 YNFKEQ. V lost 2 bases and J 0 bases, leaving 14 bases between the germline ends. CDR3 nucleotide sequence: TGTGCCAGCAGCCAACCAATACGACAGGCCTCTGGAAACACCATATATTTT. It is translated as CASSQPIRQASGNTIYF.

The chain combines TRBV2 with TRBJ2-1; 7 bases fit TRBD1. The CDR3 loop spans 15 amino acids. The V segment lost 6 bases and the J segment 2 bases; nucleotides outside the gene matches: 7. Germline-derived CDR1 and CDR2 are SNHLY and FYNNEI. The CDR3 bases are TGTGCCAGCAGGACAGGGTTCACGACCTACAATGAGCAGTTCTTC. Residues: CASRTGFTTYNEQFF. Complete variable domain (other parts from reference TRBV2 and TRBJ2-1): EPEVTQTPSHQVTQMGQEVILRCVPISNHLYFYWYRQILGQKVEFLVSFYNNEISEKSEIFDDQFSVERPDGSNFTLKIRSTKLEDSAMYFCASRTGFTTYNEQFFGPGTRLTVL.

This clonotype was picked up a small number of times. The CDR3 DNA reads TGTGCCAGCATTTTCAGTTTCTCAATAAGCAATGAGCAGTTCTTC. It yields the protein CASIFSFSISNEQFF. The rearrangement joins TRBV28 to TRBJ2-1; D not certain. CDR1 and CDR2 from the germline V gene are MDHEN and SYDVKM. The V end lost 7 bases, the J end lost 6 bases, and 19 bases lay between the germline ends. The CDR3 covers 15 residues. Full variable domain (rest looked up from reference TRBV28 and TRBJ2-1): DVKVTQSSRYLVKRTGEKVFLECVQDMDHENMFWYRQDPGLGLRLIYFSYDVKMKEKGDIPEGYSVSREKKERFSLILESASTNQTSMYLCASIFSFSISNEQFFGPGTRLTVL.

The V call is TRBV5-1, the J call TRBJ2-7, with 12 nucleotides matching TRBD2. Unmatched junction bases numbered 13, after V lost 3 bases and J lost 6 bases. The CDR3 consists of 17 residues. Germline lookup yields CDR1 SGHRS and CDR2 YFSETQ. The CDR3 loop is CASSSNTGLAGRGEQYF. The CDR3 DNA sequence: TGCGCCAGCAGCTCCAATACCGGACTAGCGGGACGAGGCGAGCAGTACTTC.

This chain links TRBV29-1 with TRBJ2-7; no clear D gene. The CDR3 is 13 residues long. CDR1 and CDR2 (germline): SQVTM, ANQGSEA. V was pared by 5 bases and J by 2 bases, with 13 bases between. The CDR3 loop is CSVSQFPPYEQYF. The DNA of the CDR3 is TGCAGCGTTTCGCAGTTTCCCCCCTACGAGCAGTACTTC.

In this sample, this clonotype turned up many times. The rearrangement joins TRBV27 to TRBJ2-1; 10 bases align to TRBD2. The CDR3 covers 15 residues. CDR1 is MNHEY and CDR2 is SMNVEV in the germline V gene (reference sequence). V lost 4 bases to trimming and J lost 6 bases; unmatched junction nucleotides: 6. CDR3 sequence: CASSSSGRFGNEQFF. The CDR3 bases are TGTGCCAGCAGTTCTAGCGGGAGATTTGGCAATGAGCAGTTCTTC.

The chain joins TRBV28 to TRBJ2-7, with D tentatively TRBD2 (5 bases). The CDR3 totals 16 residues. V was shortened by 1 base and J by 6 bases, with 19 bases between the two germline ends. Germline V lookup: CDR1 MDHEN, CDR2 SYDVKM. CDR3 residues: CASSLFGRDPSFEQYF. In DNA, the CDR3 is TGTGCCAGCAGTTTATTTGGACGGGATCCTTCTTTCGAGCAGTACTTC.

This clonotype was picked up many times. The V gene is TRBV4-1, the J gene TRBJ2-5; 9 bases fit TRBD2. V trimming: 4 bases; J trimming: 4 bases; junction bases outside the gene matches: 4. CDR3 length: 14 residues. Germline V CDR1 and CDR2: MGHRA, YSYEKL. The CDR3 DNA reads TGCGCCAGCAGCCGGGAGACTAGCGGAGAGACCCAGTACTTC. It codes for CASSRETSGETQYF.